This passage covers 19 T cell receptor beta chains from one sample sequenced in a study of blood T cell repertoires in COVID-19. Clones were read by immunoSEQ multiplex PCR, and TCRdb kept only the in-frame ones, dropping some. The sample lists about 81,000 clones, approximately 89% seen once, with approximately 12% in the top ten. Material for sequencing was peripheral blood. The receptors come from a man aged 65-85 years with active or convalescent COVID-19.

For the CDR3, the DNA is TGTGCCACCAGTGAAAACAGGGCGGGCTATGGCTACACCTTC. It translates to CATSENRAGYGYTF. The chain carries TRBV24-1 and TRBJ1-2, with TRBD1 as a possible D gene (6 bases). The CDR3 runs 14 residues. Germline loops: CDR1 KGHDR, CDR2 SFDVKD. V lost 4 bases to trimming and J lost 4 bases, with 12 bases between them.

The V and J genes are TRBV28 and TRBJ1-2; D may be TRBD1 (5 bases). The V gene lost 2 bases and the J gene lost 2 bases, with 12 bases spanning the gap. The CDR3 loop spans 15 amino acids. Germline V gene data show CDR1 as MDHEN and CDR2 as SYDVKM. The CDR3 coding sequence is TGTGCCAGCAGTTTAATTTCCGGGGGGAACTATGGCTACACCTTC. Translation gives CASSLISGGNYGYTF.

This chain uses TRBV29-1 with TRBJ1-3, with a weak D call TRBD1 (5 bases). Trimming shortened V by 6 bases and J by 2 bases, and 11 bases separated the two germline ends. The CDR3 covers 13 residues. The germline CDR1 and CDR2 sequences are SQVTM and ANQGSEA. The CDR3 region has the DNA TGCAGCGTGGGGCCCAGAGCTGGAAACACCATATATTTT. Encoded protein: CSVGPRAGNTIYF.

V and J are TRBV19 and TRBJ1-6; D may be TRBD1 (6 bases). Between the trimmed V and J ends, which lost 3 bases and 7 bases, there was a span of 10 bases. This CDR3 has 14 amino acids. Germline CDR1 reads LNHDA; CDR2 reads SQIVND (reference sequence). The CDR3 DNA reads TGTGCCAGTAGTATGGCGAGGGGGAATTCACCCCTCCACTTT. It translates to CASSMARGNSPLHF.

The chain joins TRBV9 to TRBJ2-3; 11 bases map to TRBD2. Germline values: CDR1 SGDLS, CDR2 YYNGEE. This CDR3 has 16 residues. Trimming at V came to 0 bases and at J to 5 bases, leaving 5 bases not matched to a gene. CDR3: CASSVDSGGAEDTQYF. The CDR3 nucleotides are TGTGCCAGCAGCGTAGATAGCGGGGGGGCTGAAGATACGCAGTATTTT.

The chain employs TRBV2 and TRBJ2-3; no definite D call. The CDR3 loop spans 11 amino acids. Trimming removed 6 bases from V and 2 bases from J, with 3 bases in between. CDR1 is SNHLY, CDR2 FYNNEI, per germline. The CDR3 DNA is TGTGCCAGCAGCAACACAGATACGCAGTATTTT. Protein sequence: CASSNTDTQYF.

This clone has more than one count but fewer than ten. The CDR3 region has the DNA TGTGCCAGTAGTGTGGGACAGGTGAACACTGAAGCTTTCTTT. As protein: CASSVGQVNTEAFF. The J gene is TRBJ1-1, the V gene TRBV19, with 8 positions matching TRBD1. The CDR3 loop spans 14 amino acids. J was trimmed by 0 bases and V by 5 bases; bases with no gene match: 2. Germline loops: CDR1 LNHDA, CDR2 SQIVND (reference sequence).

The chain couples TRBV19 to TRBJ2-7; 12 nucleotides match TRBD1. The trim removed 5 bases at V and 5 bases at J, leaving 10 bases unmatched. The V gene's germline CDR1 is LNHDA and CDR2 SQIVND (reference sequence). There are 16 residues in the CDR3. The CDR3 DNA reads as TGTGCCAGTAGTTGGAGGGGGACAGGGGGCGGAAACGAGCAGTACTTC. As protein: CASSWRGTGGGNEQYF.

The chain has TRBV7-9 and TRBJ1-3, with 8 bases lining up with TRBD1. Germline CDR1 and CDR2: SEHNR and FQNEAQ (reference sequence). The V segment lost 3 bases and the J segment 4 bases; nucleotides outside the gene matches: 8. CDR3 length equals 16 residues. This CDR3 reads CASSFYTTGGGNTIYF. The CDR3 DNA is TGTGCCAGCAGCTTCTATACAACAGGGGGAGGAAACACCATATATTTT.

The V call is TRBV12-3 or TRBV12-4, the J call TRBJ2-5; D is undetermined. This CDR3 region has 12 residues. Trimming pared 3 bases from V and 5 bases from J, leaving 7 bases between. The CDR3 reads CASSFTAETQYF. In DNA form, the CDR3 reads TGTGCCAGCAGTTTTACCGCGGAGACCCAGTACTTC.

A single count supports this clone. V and J are TRBV10-3 and TRBJ2-7; D may be TRBD1 (5 bases). There are 15 residues in the CDR3. CDR1 and CDR2 from the germline V gene are ENHRY and SYGVKD. The germline V and J ends were trimmed by 2 bases and 1 base, with 12 bases remaining between them. The CDR3 DNA sequence: TGTGCCATCAGTGAGACTGACAGTGTTTCCTACGAGCAGTACTTC. This sequence encodes CAISETDSVSYEQYF.

The rearrangement uses TRBV21-1 and TRBJ1-2; TRBD1, the table's D call, was not compared with the DNA. TRBV21-1 is annotated as a pseudogene. This CDR3 comprises 19 residues. The CDR3: CASIRGQGAPYLFSYGYTF. As DNA, the CDR3 is TGTGCCAGCATTCGAGGACAGGGGGCACCGTATTTGTTTTCCTATGGCTACACCTTC.

V is TRBV15 and J is TRBJ2-3; tentatively, D is TRBD2 (7 bases). The germline CDR1 and CDR2 sequences are LNHNV and YYDKDF (reference sequence). The CDR3 sequence is 16 residues long. V lost 3 bases and J 4 bases, leaving 17 bases between the germline ends. CDR3 bases: TGTGCCACCAGCAGGGAGGGGGGGGCGCTATCAGATACGCAGTATTTT. Residues: CATSREGGALSDTQYF. The variable domain in full, with the rest retrieved from reference TRBV15 and TRBJ2-3, is DAMVIQNPRYQVTQFGKPVTLSCSQTLNHNVMYWYQQKSSQAPKLLFHYYDKDFNNEADTPDNFQSRRPNTSFCFLDIRSPGLGDTAMYLCATSREGGALSDTQYFGPGTRLTVL.

This chain uses TRBV5-1 with TRBJ2-3, with unresolved D. V lost 0 bases, J lost 1 base, and 6 bases lay in between. Germline V gene data show CDR1 as SGHRS and CDR2 as YFSETQ. The CDR3 loop spans 14 amino acids. The CDR3 protein is CASSLDPRTDTQYF. The CDR3 DNA is TGCGCCAGCAGCTTGGATCCTCGCACAGATACGCAGTATTTT.

This chain uses TRBV30 with TRBJ1-5; 8 nucleotides line up with TRBD1. This CDR3 spans 13 amino acids. The germline gives CDR1 GTSNPN, CDR2 SVGIG (reference sequence). The J segment lost 5 bases and the V segment lost 4 bases, leaving 4 bases of the junction unmatched. In DNA, the CDR3 is TGTGCCTGGACAGGGGGCTCCCATCAGCCCCAGCATTTT. The encoded protein is CAWTGGSHQPQHF.

The chain joins TRBV11-2 to TRBJ1-5; 7 nucleotides line up with TRBD1. Germline assignment: CDR1 SGHAT and CDR2 FQNNGV. The CDR3 contains 16 residues. The ends lost 1 base at V and 7 bases at J; junction bases unmatched: 10. CDR3 nucleotide sequence: TGTGCCAGCAGCTTAGGGTCCTCGACAGGGCCCCAGCCCCAGCATTTT. This encodes CASSLGSSTGPQPQHF.

V and J are TRBV19 and TRBJ1-3; D not resolved. The V end was cut by 3 bases, the J end by 0 bases, with 6 bases between. The CDR3 length is 14 residues. The germline V gene encodes CDR1 LNHDA and CDR2 SQIVND (reference sequence). CDR3 coding DNA: TGTGCCAGTAGTATGCAGAACTCTGGAAACACCATATATTTT. The encoded protein is CASSMQNSGNTIYF.

The chain uses TRBV5-5 and TRBJ2-1; TRBD1 matches 12 bases. This CDR3 contains 15 residues. Per the germline V gene, CDR1 is SGHKS and CDR2 is YYEKEE (reference sequence). Germline trimming cut 2 bases from V and 6 bases from J; bases unmatched to any gene: 3. The CDR3 sequence: CASSFGTGGINEQFF. In DNA, the CDR3 is TGTGCCAGCAGCTTCGGGACAGGGGGCATCAATGAGCAGTTCTTC.

This chain links TRBV7-2 with TRBJ2-7; TRBD2 agrees at 13 bases. CDR3 length equals 15 residues. After removal of 7 bases from V and 7 bases from J, the junction contained 10 bases not matched to a gene. Germline V gene lookup returns CDR1 SGHTA and CDR2 FQGNSA. CDR3 sequence reads: CASKPIGLAGDEQYF. CDR3 in DNA: TGTGCCAGCAAGCCGATCGGACTAGCGGGGGATGAGCAGTACTTC.